These 19 T cell receptor beta chains came from one sample sequenced in a study of human T cells and chemical hapten exposure. Each CDR3 protein is one row after TCRdb ran MiXCR on the RACE reads. The repertoire holds roughly 120,000 distinct CDR3 sequences, roughly 9% seen once, with around 1.9% in the top ten. Time point: healthy volunteer bleed at 2 weeks. Sequencing started from total RNA isolated from unfractionated whole blood. The source material was whole blood. The receptors stem from a male donor in good health. Some clones in this sample may be carry-over from other donors' samples.

The table lists this clonotype with many counts. This chain connects TRBV15 to TRBJ2-7, with 10 nucleotides matching TRBD1. This CDR3 has 16 amino acids. CDR1 and CDR2 from the germline V gene are LNHNV and YYDKDF (reference sequence). After removal of 3 bases from V and 0 bases from J, the junction contained 5 bases not matched to a gene. The CDR3 coding sequence is TGTGCCACCAGCAGGGCGGGACAGGGGTTCTCCTACGAGCAGTACTTC. The encoded protein is CATSRAGQGFSYEQYF.

This clonotype showed up just a few times. The chain employs TRBV20-1 and TRBJ2-5; 7 bases match TRBD1. Losses at the gene ends were 6 bases for V and 5 bases for J; bases not matched to a gene: 12. Germline lookup yields CDR1 DFQATT and CDR2 SNEGSKA (reference sequence). The CDR3 covers 14 residues. The chain's CDR3 is CSANNRGQVETQYF. CDR3 DNA sequence: TGCAGTGCCAACAACAGGGGTCAGGTCGAGACCCAGTACTTC.

In its sample, this clonotype was seen a few times. This chain connects TRBV5-1 to TRBJ2-1, with 14 nucleotides matching TRBD2. Trimming at V came to 4 bases and at J to 8 bases, leaving 5 bases not matched to a gene. This CDR3 region has 15 residues. Germline lookup yields CDR1 SGHRS and CDR2 YFSETQ. The CDR3 DNA is TGCGCCAGCAGCCTGACTAGCGGGGGGGCTGATGAGCAGTTCTTC. It codes for CASSLTSGGADEQFF. Drawing the rest from reference TRBV5-1 and TRBJ2-1, the complete variable domain is KAGVTQTPRYLIKTRGQQVTLSCSPISGHRSVSWYQQTPGQGLQFLFEYFSETQRNKGNFPGRFSGRQFSNSRSEMNVSTLELGDSALYLCASSLTSGGADEQFFGPGTRLTVL.

The rearrangement uses TRBV7-6 and TRBJ2-1; 13 positions match TRBD2. This CDR3 has 15 amino acids. Per the germline V gene, CDR1 is SGHVS and CDR2 is FNYEAQ. V shed 7 bases, J shed 8 bases, and the junction held 8 bases outside the gene matches. DNA of the CDR3: TGTGCCAGCAATTCTACTAGCGGGAGGGCCGATGAGCAGTTCTTC. Its protein is CASNSTSGRADEQFF.

This chain uses TRBV7-9 with TRBJ2-7; 8 nucleotides match TRBD1. J lost 7 bases, V lost 5 bases, and 16 bases had no gene match. This CDR3 contains 16 residues. Germline-derived CDR1 and CDR2 are SEHNR and FQNEAQ (reference sequence). This CDR3 is CASSRTLTGGSGEQYF. In DNA form, the CDR3 reads TGTGCCAGCAGCCGAACACTTACAGGGGGGTCTGGGGAGCAGTACTTC.

This clonotype was found a few times. V and J are TRBV7-6 and TRBJ2-5, with TRBD1 matching over 10 bases. The CDR3 is 17 residues long. Per germline, CDR1 SGHVS and CDR2 FNYEAQ. The V segment lost 5 bases and the J segment 1 base; nucleotides outside the gene matches: 10. The CDR3, as DNA: TGTGCCAGCAGCCGAGGTATGGGACAGGGGACCCAAGAGACCCAGTACTTC. It is translated as CASSRGMGQGTQETQYF. Based on the CDR3 plus reference TRBV7-6 and TRBJ2-5, the full variable domain is GAGVSQSPRYKVTKRGQDVALRCDPISGHVSLYWYRQALGQGPEFLTYFNYEAQQDKSGLPNDRFSAERPEGSISTLTIQRTEQRDSAMYRCASSRGMGQGTQETQYFGPGTRLLVL.

This clonotype was recorded many times. The chain employs TRBV7-9 and TRBJ2-1, with D tentatively TRBD2 (6 bases). CDR3 length: 21 residues. V shed 5 bases and J shed 3 bases, with 32 bases lying between them. Germline V lookup: CDR1 SEHNR, CDR2 FQNEAQ (reference sequence). The CDR3 is CASSPKISTLRRLENYNEQFF. CDR3 sequence (DNA): TGTGCCAGCAGCCCGAAAATCTCGACCCTGCGAAGACTAGAGAACTACAATGAGCAGTTCTTC.

This clonotype was counted a few times. The chain couples TRBV18 to TRBJ1-1; tentative D call: TRBD1 (5 bases). CDR3 size: 13 residues. Germline-derived CDR1 and CDR2 are KGHSH and LQKENI. Trimming removed 7 bases at V and 11 bases at J, with 20 bases between. CDR3: CASFSPATDLAFF. CDR3 sequence (DNA): TGTGCCAGCTTCTCTCCGGCGACAGACCTGGCTTTCTTT.

The rearrangement joins TRBV19 to TRBJ2-7; 10 nucleotides line up with TRBD1. J was trimmed by 7 bases and V by 3 bases; bases with no gene match: 9. Germline CDR1 reads LNHDA; CDR2 reads SQIVND (reference sequence). The CDR3 has 15 amino acids. The CDR3 is CASSISTGGPLEQYF. Here the CDR3 DNA reads TGTGCCAGTAGTATCTCGACAGGGGGCCCGCTGGAGCAGTACTTC.

In regard to this clonotype: A clone one base away is much larger, so this may be a read error. The J gene is TRBJ2-6, the V gene TRBV6-5, with D perhaps being TRBD1 or TRBD2 (5 bases each). CDR3 length: 17 residues. CDR1 and CDR2 (germline): MNHEY, SVGAGI. CDR3 bases: TGTGTCAGCAGAGCCGGGACCGGAGGCTCTGGGGCCAACGTCCTGACTTTC. This encodes CVSRAGTGGSGANVLTF.

V usage is TRBV2 and J usage is TRBJ2-7; D perhaps matches TRBD1 (6 bases). Germline loops: CDR1 SNHLY, CDR2 FYNNEI. CDR3 length equals 14 residues. Trimming shortened V by 4 bases and J by 1 base, and 11 bases separated the two germline ends. The CDR3 DNA sequence: TGTGCCAGCAGTGGTGGGGGCCGATCCTACGAGCAGTACTTC. Its protein product is CASSGGGRSYEQYF. Based on the CDR3 plus reference TRBV2 and TRBJ2-7, the full variable domain is EPEVTQTPSHQVTQMGQEVILRCVPISNHLYFYWYRQILGQKVEFLVSFYNNEISEKSEIFDDQFSVERPDGSNFTLKIRSTKLEDSAMYFCASSGGGRSYEQYFGPGTRLTVT.

V usage is TRBV6-1 and J usage is TRBJ1-1, with D uncertain. V lost 6 bases to trimming and J lost 7 bases, with 9 bases between them. From germline, CDR1 is MNHNS and CDR2 SASEGT. The CDR3 loop spans 11 amino acids. CDR3 in amino acids: CASRKTIEAFF. The CDR3 region has the DNA TGTGCCAGCAGAAAAACGATTGAAGCTTTCTTT.

The J gene is TRBJ2-3, the V gene TRBV7-2; D uncertain. The CDR3 has 15 residues. V was trimmed by 1 base and J by 1 base, leaving 9 bases between them. CDR1 and CDR2 from the germline V gene are SGHTA and FQGNSA. This CDR3 is CASSLVGDGTDTQYF. In nucleotides, the CDR3 is TGTGCCAGCAGCTTAGTCGGCGATGGCACAGATACGCAGTATTTT.

This chain uses TRBV4-3 with TRBJ2-1; 9 bases match TRBD2. CDR1 is LGHNA and CDR2 is YSLEER in the germline V gene. V was pared by 3 bases and J by 8 bases, with 2 bases of the junction left unmatched. The CDR3 extends over 13 amino acids. CDR3 protein: CASSQGLAYEQFF. The CDR3 nucleotides read TGCGCCAGCAGCCAGGGACTAGCCTATGAGCAGTTCTTC.

The sample holds many counts of this clonotype. V gene TRBV5-1 combines with J gene TRBJ2-2; no firm D call. CDR3 size: 16 residues. Germline assignment: CDR1 SGHRS and CDR2 YFSETQ. V lost 0 bases and J lost 1, with 10 bases in between. The CDR3 loop is CASSLAQVLNTGELFF. The CDR3 DNA reads as TGCGCCAGCAGCTTGGCCCAGGTGCTGAACACCGGGGAGCTGTTTTTT.

This clonotype occurred a few times. The chain joins TRBV14 to TRBJ2-2; the D gene is possibly TRBD1 (5 bases). The germline CDR1 and CDR2 sequences are SGHDN and FVKESK. Trimming stripped 0 bases from V and 7 bases from J, with 15 bases between. The CDR3 is 16 amino acids. As DNA, the CDR3 is TGTGCCAGCAGCCAAGATTGGGGCCGCCCAGGCGGGGAGCTGTTTTTT. Amino acids: CASSQDWGRPGGELFF. The full variable domain, its missing parts supplied by reference TRBV14 and TRBJ2-2, is EAGVTQFPSHSVIEKGQTVTLRCDPISGHDNLYWYRRVMGKEIKFLLHFVKESKQDESGMPNNRFLAERTGGTYSTLKVQPAELEDSGVYFCASSQDWGRPGGELFFGEGSRLTVL.

The rearrangement uses TRBV5-6 and TRBJ2-7; no firm D call. The ends were cut back, 0 bases at V and 2 bases at J, with 3 bases in the middle. Germline V gene data show CDR1 as SGHDT and CDR2 as YYEEEE. The length of the CDR3 is 12 residues. Here the CDR3 DNA reads TGTGCCAGCAGCTTGGGCACCTACGAGCAGTACTTC. Its protein product is CASSLGTYEQYF.

V usage is TRBV4-2 and J usage is TRBJ2-3; D unresolved. CDR1 is LGHNA and CDR2 is YNFKEQ in the germline V gene. Trimming cost V 0 bases and J 0 bases, with 7 bases left between them. The CDR3 loop spans 15 amino acids. CDR3: CASSQDPLSTDTQYF. The CDR3 DNA sequence: TGTGCCAGCAGCCAAGATCCACTCAGCACAGATACGCAGTATTTT.

The rearrangement uses TRBV27 and TRBJ2-1; D gene unclear. Germline assignment: CDR1 MNHEY and CDR2 SMNVEV (reference sequence). V lost 1 base, J lost 4 bases, and 8 bases lay in between. The CDR3 is 14 amino acids. In nucleotides, the CDR3 is TGTGCCAGCAGTTTATTAGGGCCTTACAATGAGCAGTTCTTC. It encodes CASSLLGPYNEQFF.